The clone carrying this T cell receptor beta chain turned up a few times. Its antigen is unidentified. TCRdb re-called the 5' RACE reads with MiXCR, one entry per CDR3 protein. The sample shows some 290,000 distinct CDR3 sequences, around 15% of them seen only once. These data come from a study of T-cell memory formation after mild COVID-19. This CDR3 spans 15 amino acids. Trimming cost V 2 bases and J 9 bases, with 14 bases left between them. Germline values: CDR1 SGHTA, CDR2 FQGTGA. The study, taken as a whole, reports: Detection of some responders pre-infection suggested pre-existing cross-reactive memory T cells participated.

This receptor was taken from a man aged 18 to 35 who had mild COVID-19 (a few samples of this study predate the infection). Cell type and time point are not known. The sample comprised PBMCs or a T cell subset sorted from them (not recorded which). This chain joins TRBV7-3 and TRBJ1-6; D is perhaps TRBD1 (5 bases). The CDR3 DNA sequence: TGTGCCAGCAGCTTAGGTGGGGGTAGAAGTTCACCCCTCCACTTT. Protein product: CASSLGGGRSSPLHF.